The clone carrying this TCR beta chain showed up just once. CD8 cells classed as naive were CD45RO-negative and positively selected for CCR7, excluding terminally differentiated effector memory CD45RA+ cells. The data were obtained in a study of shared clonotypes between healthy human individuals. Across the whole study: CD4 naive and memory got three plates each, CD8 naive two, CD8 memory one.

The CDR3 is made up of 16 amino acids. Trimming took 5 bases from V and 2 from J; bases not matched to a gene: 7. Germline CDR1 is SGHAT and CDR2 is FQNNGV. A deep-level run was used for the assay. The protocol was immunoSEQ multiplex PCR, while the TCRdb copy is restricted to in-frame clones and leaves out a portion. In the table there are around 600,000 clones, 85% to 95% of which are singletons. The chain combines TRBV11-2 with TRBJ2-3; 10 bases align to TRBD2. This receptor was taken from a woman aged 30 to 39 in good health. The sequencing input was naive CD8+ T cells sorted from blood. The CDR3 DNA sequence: TGTGCCAGCAGCGTAGGGACTAGCGACCACACAGATACGCAGTATTTT. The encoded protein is CASSVGTSDHTDTQYF.